These T cell receptor beta chains were read from a single sample in a study of spatial heterogeneity in lung cancer. TCRdb reanalysed the 5' RACE reads using MiXCR and keeps one entry per CDR3 protein. The table includes almost 75,000 distinct CDR3 sequences, about an eighth detected once. Sample: PBMCs, taken at surgery. These receptors were collected from a male donor with early-stage non-small cell lung cancer. Both conserved end residues are part of each CDR3. Each record gives: clone size, D gene, V gene, J gene, CDR3 DNA, CDR3 protein. A D gene is named only where the DNA matches it firmly. Expanded clones get a size class; other rows say once, few or many, or leave the size out.

-,-,TRBV20-1,TRBJ1-2,TGCAGTGCTAGCCCAGACGGAGGCTATGGCTACACCTTC,CSASPDGGYGYTF
few,-,TRBV24-1,TRBJ2-2,TGTGCCACCAGTGATGCCACAGGTCTGACGAACACCGGGGAGCTGTTTTTT,CATSDATGLTNTGELFF
few,-,TRBV7-9,TRBJ1-5,TGTGCCAGCAGCTCCCAGACAGGAGGCGATCAGCCCCAGCATTTT,CASSSQTGGDQPQHF
-,TRBD1,TRBV24-1,TRBJ2-2,TGTGCCACCAGTGATCTACAGGGGACCGGGGAGCTGTTTTTT,CATSDLQGTGELFF
few,TRBD1,TRBV7-9,TRBJ1-5,TGTGCCAGCAGCTTAGGGGGGACAGGCCTGGGCAATCAGCCCCAGCATTTT,CASSLGGTGLGNQPQHF
-,TRBD2,TRBV20-1,TRBJ2-5,TGCAGTGCGAGATTGACCGGGACTAGTCAAGAGACCCAGTACTTC,CSARLTGTSQETQYF
few,-,TRBV5-6,TRBJ2-3,TGTGCCAGCAGCTTGGAGGGTGGGGATACGCAGTATTTT,CASSLEGGDTQYF
many,TRBD1,TRBV28,TRBJ1-4,TGTGCCAGCAGCTCCGGGACAGGGGTTGAAAAACTGTTTTTT,CASSSGTGVEKLFF
-,-,TRBV9,TRBJ2-1,TGTGCCAGCAGCGTAGAACAGCTGGGATACAATGAGCAGTTCTTC,CASSVEQLGYNEQFF
-,-,TRBV7-9,TRBJ1-5,TGTGCCAGCAGCAACCTAGACAGGCCATATCAGCCCCAGCATTTT,CASSNLDRPYQPQHF
few,TRBD1,TRBV7-8,TRBJ1-1,TGTGCCAGCAGCTTAAGGGCCCCAGGGACAGGGCTTCCGAACACTGAAGCTTTCTTT,CASSLRAPGTGLPNTEAFF
-,-,TRBV3-1,TRBJ2-2,TGTGCCAGCAGCCAAGCCGGGCCCGGCGGGGAGCTGTTTTTT,CASSQAGPGGELFF